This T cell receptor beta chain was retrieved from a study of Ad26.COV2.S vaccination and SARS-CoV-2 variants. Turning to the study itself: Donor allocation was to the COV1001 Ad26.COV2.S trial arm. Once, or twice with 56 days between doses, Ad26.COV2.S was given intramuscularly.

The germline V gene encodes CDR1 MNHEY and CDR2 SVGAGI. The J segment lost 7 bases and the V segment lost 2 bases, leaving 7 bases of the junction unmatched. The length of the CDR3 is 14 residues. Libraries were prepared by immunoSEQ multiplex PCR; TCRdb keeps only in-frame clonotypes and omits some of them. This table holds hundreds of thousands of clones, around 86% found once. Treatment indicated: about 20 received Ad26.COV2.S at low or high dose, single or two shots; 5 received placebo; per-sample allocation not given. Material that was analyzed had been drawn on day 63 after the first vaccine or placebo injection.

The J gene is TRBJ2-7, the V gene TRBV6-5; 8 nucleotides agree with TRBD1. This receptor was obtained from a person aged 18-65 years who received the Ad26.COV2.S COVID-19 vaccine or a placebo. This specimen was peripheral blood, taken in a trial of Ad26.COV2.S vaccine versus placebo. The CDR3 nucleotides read TGTGCCAGCAGTTACGGGACAGGAGCTACGGAGCAGTACTTC. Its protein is CASSYGTGATEQYF.